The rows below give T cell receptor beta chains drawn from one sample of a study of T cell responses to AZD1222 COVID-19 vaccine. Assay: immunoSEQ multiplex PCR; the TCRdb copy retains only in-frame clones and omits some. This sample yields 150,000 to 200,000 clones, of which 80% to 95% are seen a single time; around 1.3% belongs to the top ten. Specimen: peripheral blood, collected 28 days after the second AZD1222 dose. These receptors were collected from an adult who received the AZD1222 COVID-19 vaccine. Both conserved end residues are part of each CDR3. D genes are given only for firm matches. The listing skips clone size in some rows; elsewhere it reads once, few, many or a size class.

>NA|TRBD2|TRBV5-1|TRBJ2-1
CASSYSGGPYNEQFF
TGCGCCAGCAGCTATAGCGGGGGGCCCTACAATGAGCAGTTCTTC
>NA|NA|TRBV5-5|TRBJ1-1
CASSLGGAGGLNTEAFF
TGTGCCAGCAGCTTGGGAGGGGCGGGAGGATTGAACACTGAAGCTTTCTTT
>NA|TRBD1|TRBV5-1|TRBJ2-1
CASSSAYRGNHNEQFF
TGCGCCAGCAGCTCTGCTTACAGGGGAAACCACAATGAGCAGTTCTTC
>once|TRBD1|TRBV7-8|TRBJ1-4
CASSLARTGTGDEKLFF
TGTGCCAGCAGCTTAGCACGAACCGGGACAGGGGATGAAAAACTGTTTTTT
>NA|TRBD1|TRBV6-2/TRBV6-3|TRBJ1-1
CASSYRAGGAHTEAFF
TGTGCCAGCAGTTACAGGGCAGGGGGCGCGCACACTGAAGCTTTCTTT
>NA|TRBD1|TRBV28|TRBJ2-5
CASSTRSRRDRQQETQYF
TGTGCCAGCAGTACCCGCTCGAGGCGGGACAGGCAACAAGAGACCCAGTACTTC
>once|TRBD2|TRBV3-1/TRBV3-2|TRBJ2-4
CASSQVRASGRHLRNIQYF
TGTGCCAGCAGCCAAGTGAGGGCTAGCGGGAGGCATCTTCGGAACATTCAGTACTTC
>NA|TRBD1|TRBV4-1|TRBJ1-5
CASSLRTGFNQPQHF
TGCGCCAGCAGCCTCCGGACAGGCTTCAATCAGCCCCAGCATTTT
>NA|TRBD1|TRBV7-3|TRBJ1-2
CASSLTPLRTGNGYTF
TGTGCCAGCAGCTTAACCCCCCTACGGACAGGGAATGGCTACACCTTC
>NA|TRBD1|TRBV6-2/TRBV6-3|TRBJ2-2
CASSYLTGGIDTGELFF
TGTGCCAGCAGTTACCTAACAGGGGGCATCGACACCGGGGAGCTGTTTTTT
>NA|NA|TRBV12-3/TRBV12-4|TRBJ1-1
CALSQGSTEAFF
TGTGCTCTGTCCCAGGGTTCCACTGAAGCTTTCTTT
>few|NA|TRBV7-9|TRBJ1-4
CASSLARDLGETTNEKLFF
TGTGCCAGCAGCTTAGCGAGGGACCTCGGAGAGACAACTAATGAAAAACTGTTTTTT
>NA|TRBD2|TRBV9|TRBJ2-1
CASSPRLAGNYNEQFF
TGTGCCAGCAGCCCCAGGCTAGCGGGAAACTACAATGAGCAGTTCTTC
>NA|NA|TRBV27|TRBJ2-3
CASSLVGTGTDTQYF
TGTGCCAGCAGTTTGGTGGGGACGGGGACAGATACGCAGTATTTT
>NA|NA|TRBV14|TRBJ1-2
CASSQLTEFNYGYTF
TGTGCCAGCAGCCAATTGACAGAATTTAACTATGGCTACACCTTC
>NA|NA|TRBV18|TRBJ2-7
CASSPEVGRTAEYEQYF
TGTGCCAGCTCACCAGAGGTCGGGAGAACGGCCGAGTACGAGCAGTACTTC
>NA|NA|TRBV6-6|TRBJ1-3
CAASGDSRSGNTIYF
TGTGCCGCCTCCGGGGACTCGCGCTCAGGAAACACCATATATTTT
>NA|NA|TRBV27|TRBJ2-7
CASSLTGDPPHEQYF
TGTGCCAGCAGTTTAACCGGGGACCCACCTCACGAGCAGTACTTC
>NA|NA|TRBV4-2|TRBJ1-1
CASSQAGLETEAFF
TGTGCCAGCAGCCAAGCAGGGCTCGAGACTGAAGCTTTCTTT
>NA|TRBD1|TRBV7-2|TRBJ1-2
CASSLTGGGYGYTF
TGTGCCAGCAGCTTGACAGGGGGCGGCTATGGCTACACCTTC